This T cell receptor (beta chain) stems from a study of blood T cell repertoires in COVID-19. About the study: PBMCs, B-cell-depleted T cells, or T cells were the source of the cDNA or gDNA that made up the material.

Only in-frame clones appear in the TCRdb table, and some are missing; sequencing was by immunoSEQ multiplex PCR. Of under 150,000 clones detected, just under 90% appear once; the ten largest clones hold roughly 4.4%. Germline trimming cut 6 bases from V and 0 bases from J; bases unmatched to any gene: 7. The CDR3 runs 17 residues. Germline assignment: CDR1 MNHEY and CDR2 SVGEGT. The chain combines TRBV6-2 or TRBV6-3 with TRBJ2-4; TRBD2 aligns across 11 bases. The source material was peripheral blood. The clonotype originates from a woman aged 45-60 years with acute or convalescent COVID-19. The CDR3 region is CASSPGTSGLAKNIQYF. The CDR3 coding sequence is TGTGCCAGCAGCCCCGGGACTAGCGGCCTAGCCAAAAACATTCAGTACTTC.